Listed below are T cell receptor beta chains from one sample, sequenced in a study of beta chain features in type 1 diabetes. The method was immunoSEQ multiplex PCR; TCRdb's version includes in-frame clones alone and lacks a portion of them. The sample lists a few hundred thousand clones, more than 13% occurring once. The specimen was naive CD4+ T cells from blood. The source is a young woman in good health. CDR3s include the opening cysteine and the closing phenylalanine or tryptophan. Each record gives: clone size, V gene, D gene, J gene, CDR3 DNA, CDR3 protein. The D gene is left open where the match is weak. Not every row has a clone size; where given, it reads once, few, many or a size class.

few,TRBV5-4,TRBD2,TRBJ2-1,TGTGCCAGCAGCTTGGCCGGGACTAGCGGGAGGAATGAGCAGTTCTTC,CASSLAGTSGRNEQFF
-,TRBV4-2,TRBD2,TRBJ2-1,TGTGCCAGCAGCCATCATAAGCTAGCGGCCACCTACAATGAGCAGTTCTTC,CASSHHKLAATYNEQFF
few,TRBV7-6,-,TRBJ2-5,TGTGCCAGCAGGCAGGAAATAAACCCCTACTTC,CASRQEINPYF
-,TRBV7-2,TRBD1,TRBJ2-1,TGTGCCAGCAGCCCTCGGACAGGCTACAATGAGCAGTTCTTC,CASSPRTGYNEQFF
few,TRBV4-2,TRBD2,TRBJ2-7,TGTGCCAGCAGCCAAAACGGGAGGGACTACGAGCAGTACTTC,CASSQNGRDYEQYF
-,TRBV15,-,TRBJ1-2,TGTGCCACCAGCAGGGGGGCAGGGACCAACTATGGCTACACCTTC,CATSRGAGTNYGYTF
-,TRBV25-1,-,TRBJ1-4,TGTGCCAGCAGTGGACAGCATAATGAAAAACTGTTTTTT,CASSGQHNEKLFF
few,TRBV7-2,TRBD1,TRBJ2-1,TGTGCCAGCAGGACGGAGACAGGGTACAATGAGCAGTTCTTC,CASRTETGYNEQFF
-,TRBV9,TRBD1,TRBJ2-2,TGTGCCAGCAGCGTAGCTATAGGGCAGGGGGCGAACACCGGGGAGCTGTTTTTT,CASSVAIGQGANTGELFF
-,TRBV7-9,TRBD2,TRBJ2-7,TGTGCCAGCAGCTTCGTTCTAGCGGGAAGCTACGAGCAGTACTTC,CASSFVLAGSYEQYF
-,TRBV28,-,TRBJ2-3,TGTGCCAGCAGTTTCCCCCCTCGAGAGGATACGCAGTATTTT,CASSFPPREDTQYF
-,TRBV10-3,TRBD1,TRBJ2-7,TGTGCCATCCGGAGTCCGGGACAGGGTTTGTTCGAGCAGTACTTC,CAIRSPGQGLFEQYF
few,TRBV5-6,-,TRBJ1-1,TGTGCCAGCAGCTTACAGGGTTGGGACACTGAAGCTTTCTTT,CASSLQGWDTEAFF
few,TRBV29-1,TRBD1,TRBJ2-4,TGCAGCGTTGAAGATCCGCACAGGGGAAACATTCAGTACTTC,CSVEDPHRGNIQYF
few,TRBV5-1,-,TRBJ1-2,TGCGCCAGCAGCTCGAAGGAGGTGAGCGGCTACACCTTC,CASSSKEVSGYTF
few,TRBV18,TRBD1,TRBJ2-7,TGTGCCAGCTCACCCCTAGACAGGGGCAGTATCTACGAGCAGTACTTC,CASSPLDRGSIYEQYF
-,TRBV28,TRBD2,TRBJ2-3,TGTGCCAGCAGTTCCCCCACTCTAGCGGGAGGCCGGATTCATACGCAGTATTTT,CASSSPTLAGGRIHTQYF
few,TRBV19,-,TRBJ2-1,TGTGCCAGTAGTATAGTAGAGCTAGCCAGCTCCTACAATGAGCAGTTCTTC,CASSIVELASSYNEQFF
few,TRBV7-9,-,TRBJ2-7,TGTGCCAGCAGCTTAGGCCCCGGACAAGTCTACGAGCAGTACTTC,CASSLGPGQVYEQYF
-,TRBV7-9,-,TRBJ2-2,TGTGCCAGCAGCTTAACCCTCAAGGGGCAGAACACCGGGGAGCTGTTTTTT,CASSLTLKGQNTGELFF
-,TRBV7-2,-,TRBJ2-7,TGTGCCAGCAGCTTAGTATATGACAGTCCCTACGAGCAGTACTTC,CASSLVYDSPYEQYF
few,TRBV18,-,TRBJ1-5,TGTGCCAGCTCACCGGACAGTCGGAATCAGCCCCAGCATTTT,CASSPDSRNQPQHF
few,TRBV30,-,TRBJ2-5,TGTGCCTGGAGTACGGTCCGAGAGACCCAGTACTTC,CAWSTVRETQYF
-,TRBV7-2,TRBD2,TRBJ2-2,TGTGCCAGCAGCGCCTCCGGGACTAGCGCCACGAACACCGGGGAGCTGTTTTTT,CASSASGTSATNTGELFF
-,TRBV7-2,-,TRBJ2-4,TGTGCCAGCAGCGCGGGTGTCATTCAGTACTTC,CASSAGVIQYF
few,TRBV5-6,TRBD1,TRBJ1-5,TGTGCCAGCAGCTCGGACAGGACCCCTAGGCAGCCCCAGCATTTT,CASSSDRTPRQPQHF
few,TRBV15,-,TRBJ1-4,TGTGCCACCAGCAGAGAGAGGAGGACAGCAACTAATGAAAAACTGTTTTTT,CATSRERRTATNEKLFF
-,TRBV19,TRBD1,TRBJ1-1,TGTGCCAGTATGAGGCAGGGGGCTAAAGCTTTCTTT,CASMRQGAKAFF
-,TRBV9,TRBD2,TRBJ2-7,TGTGCCAGCAGCGTAGTCGGCGGGAGCTACCCCTACGAGCAGTACTTC,CASSVVGGSYPYEQYF
-,TRBV29-1,TRBD1,TRBJ1-4,TGCAGCGTTGTCTTAAATCAGGGGGCGGATGAAAAACTGTTTTTT,CSVVLNQGADEKLFF
few,TRBV5-1,-,TRBJ2-5,TGCGCCAGCAGATCAGGGAACCAAGAGACCCAGTACTTC,CASRSGNQETQYF
-,TRBV5-1,-,TRBJ1-2,TGCGCCAGCAGCGCGGGACTTATGGGGGATGGCTACACCTTC,CASSAGLMGDGYTF
few,TRBV19,-,TRBJ1-1,TGTGCCAGTAGGACCGACACCTACACTGAAGCTTTCTTT,CASRTDTYTEAFF
few,TRBV7-9,-,TRBJ2-5,TGTGCCAGCAGCTTGGGAGTTGAGACCCAGTACTTC,CASSLGVETQYF
-,TRBV30,TRBD2,TRBJ2-2,TGTGCCTGGATACACTCGGGACTAGCGGGGAACACCGGGGAGCTGTTTTTT,CAWIHSGLAGNTGELFF
-,TRBV7-2,TRBD2,TRBJ2-7,TGTGCCAGCAGCCCACGACTAGCGGGGCCTTACGAGCAGTACTTC,CASSPRLAGPYEQYF
few,TRBV29-1,TRBD1,TRBJ2-5,TGCAGCGTTCTGGACAGGGAGAGGGGCCAAGAGACCCAGTACTTC,CSVLDRERGQETQYF
-,TRBV7-2,TRBD1,TRBJ1-1,TGTGCCAGCAGCCCCAACAGGGGGCGTGGGACTGAAGCTTTCTTT,CASSPNRGRGTEAFF
-,TRBV28,TRBD1,TRBJ2-7,TGTGCCAGCAGTTCTCCGGGACAGGGGGCGTACGAGCAGTACTTC,CASSSPGQGAYEQYF
-,TRBV18,TRBD2,TRBJ2-1,TGTGCCAGCTCACCACTGGAGAGCGGGAGATCGGGGGAGTTCTTC,CASSPLESGRSGEFF
-,TRBV30,-,TRBJ1-3,TGTGCCTGGACCCCGCCGATCACTTCTGGAAACACCATATATTTT,CAWTPPITSGNTIYF
few,TRBV5-1,TRBD1,TRBJ1-1,TGCGCCAGCAGCTGGGACAGGGTGGCTGAAGCTTTCTTT,CASSWDRVAEAFF
few,TRBV30,-,TRBJ2-5,TGTGCCTGGAGATGGTCCGGGGAGACCCAGTACTTC,CAWRWSGETQYF
-,TRBV19,-,TRBJ1-1,TGTGCCAGTAGGGATTCCCCCTACGGGGGACGGGACCACACTGAAGCTTTCTTT,CASRDSPYGGRDHTEAFF
few,TRBV28,-,TRBJ2-7,TGTGCCAGCAGTAGACAGGCCTACGAGCAGTACTTC,CASSRQAYEQYF
-,TRBV9,-,TRBJ2-2,TGTGCCAGCAGCGTAGCTTCCACCGGGGAGCTGTTTTTT,CASSVASTGELFF
-,TRBV11-2,-,TRBJ1-5,TGTGCCAGCAGCTCATACTCACAGGGAAGGAATCAGCCCCAGCATTTT,CASSSYSQGRNQPQHF
few,TRBV7-2,-,TRBJ1-1,TGTGCCAGCAGCTTAGTTGGAGGAAACACTGAAGCTTTCTTT,CASSLVGGNTEAFF
few,TRBV7-2,-,TRBJ2-1,TGTGCCAGCAGCCCTTGGACTACCAATGAGCAGTTCTTC,CASSPWTTNEQFF
-,TRBV2,TRBD1,TRBJ1-2,TGTGCCAGCAGTGCGGGACAGCTCTATGGCTACACCTTC,CASSAGQLYGYTF
-,TRBV11-2,TRBD1,TRBJ2-1,TGTGCCAGCAGCTTAGATGACAGGGCCTACAATGAGCAGTTCTTC,CASSLDDRAYNEQFF
few,TRBV14,TRBD2,TRBJ2-1,TGTGCCAGCAGCCCCGCTAGCGGGAGCTCCTACAATGAGCAGTTCTTC,CASSPASGSSYNEQFF
-,TRBV5-1,TRBD1,TRBJ2-7,TGCGCCAGCAGCCCGGGACAGGGTTTCTACGAGCAGTACTTC,CASSPGQGFYEQYF
few,TRBV5-1,-,TRBJ2-3,TGCGCCAGCAGCTTTGGGAGGGACAGGACCAGCACAGATACGCAGTATTTT,CASSFGRDRTSTDTQYF
few,TRBV19,-,TRBJ2-1,TGTGCCAGTAGCCTCTGGAGCTCCTACAATGAGCAGTTCTTC,CASSLWSSYNEQFF
-,TRBV6-5,-,TRBJ2-1,TGTGCCAGCAGATTGTACTCTTATTCCTACAATGAGCAGTTCTTC,CASRLYSYSYNEQFF
-,TRBV18,TRBD1,TRBJ2-1,TGTGCCAGCTCACCAGGACAGGATAATGAGCAGTTCTTC,CASSPGQDNEQFF